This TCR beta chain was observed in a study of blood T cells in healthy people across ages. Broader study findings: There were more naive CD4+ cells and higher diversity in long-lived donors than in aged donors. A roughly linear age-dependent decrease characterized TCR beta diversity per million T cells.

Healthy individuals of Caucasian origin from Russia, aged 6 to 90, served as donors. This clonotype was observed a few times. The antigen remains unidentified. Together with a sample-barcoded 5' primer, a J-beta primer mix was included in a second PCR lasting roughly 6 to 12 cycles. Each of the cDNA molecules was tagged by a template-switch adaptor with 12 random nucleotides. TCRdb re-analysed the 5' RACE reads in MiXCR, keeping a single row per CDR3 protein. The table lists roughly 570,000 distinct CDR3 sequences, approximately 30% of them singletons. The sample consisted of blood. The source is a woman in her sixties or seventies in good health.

CDR3 amino acids: CATSDPGGAGETQYF. For the CDR3, the DNA is TGTGCCACCAGTGATCCCGGGGGCGCCGGGGAGACCCAGTACTTC. J is TRBJ2-5 and V is TRBV24-1; possibly TRBD1 or TRBD2 for D (6 bases each). In germline, CDR1 is KGHDR, CDR2 SFDVKD. The CDR3 runs to 15 residues. V gave up 3 bases and J gave up 5 bases, with 15 bases separating them.